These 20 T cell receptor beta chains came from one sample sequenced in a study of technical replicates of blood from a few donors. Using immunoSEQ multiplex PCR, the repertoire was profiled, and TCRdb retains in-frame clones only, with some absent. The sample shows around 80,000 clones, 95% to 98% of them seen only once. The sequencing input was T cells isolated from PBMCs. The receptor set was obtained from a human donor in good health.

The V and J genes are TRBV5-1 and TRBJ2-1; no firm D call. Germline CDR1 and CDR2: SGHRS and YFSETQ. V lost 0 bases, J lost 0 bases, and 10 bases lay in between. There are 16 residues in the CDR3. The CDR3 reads CASSLEVTSSYNEQFF. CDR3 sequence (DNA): TGCGCCAGCAGCTTGGAAGTCACGAGCTCCTACAATGAGCAGTTCTTC.

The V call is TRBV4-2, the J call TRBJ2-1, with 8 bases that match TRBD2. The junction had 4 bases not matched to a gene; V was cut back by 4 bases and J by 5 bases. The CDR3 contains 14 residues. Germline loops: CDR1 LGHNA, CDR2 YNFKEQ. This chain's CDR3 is CASSRGTSHNEQFF. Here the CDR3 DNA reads TGTGCCAGCAGCCGGGGGACTAGTCACAATGAGCAGTTCTTC.

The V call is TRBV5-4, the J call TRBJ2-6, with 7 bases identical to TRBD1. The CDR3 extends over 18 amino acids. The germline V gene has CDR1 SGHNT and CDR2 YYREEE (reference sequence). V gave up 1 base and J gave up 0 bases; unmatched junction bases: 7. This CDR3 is CASSLRGPNFSGANVLTF. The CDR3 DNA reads TGTGCCAGCAGCTTGAGGGGGCCAAACTTCTCTGGGGCCAACGTCCTGACTTTC.

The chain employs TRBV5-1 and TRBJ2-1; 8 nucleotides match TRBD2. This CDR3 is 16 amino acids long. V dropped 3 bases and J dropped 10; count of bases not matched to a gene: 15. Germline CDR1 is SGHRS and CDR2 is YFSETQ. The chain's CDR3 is CASSWGAGLARTEQFF. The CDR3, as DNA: TGCGCCAGCAGCTGGGGGGCAGGACTAGCTCGGACGGAGCAGTTCTTC.

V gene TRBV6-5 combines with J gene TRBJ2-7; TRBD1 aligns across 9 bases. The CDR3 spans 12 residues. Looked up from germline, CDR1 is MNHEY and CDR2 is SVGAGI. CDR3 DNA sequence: TGTGTTATCAAGGGACAGGGACGCGAGCAGTACTTC. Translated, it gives CVIKGQGREQYF.

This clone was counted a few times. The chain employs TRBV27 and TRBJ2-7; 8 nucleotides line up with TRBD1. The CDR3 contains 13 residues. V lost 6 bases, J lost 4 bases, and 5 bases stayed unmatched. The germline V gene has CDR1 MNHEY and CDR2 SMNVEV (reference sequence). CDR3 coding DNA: TGTGCCAGCAGACTACAGGGGGAATACGAGCAGTACTTC. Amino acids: CASRLQGEYEQYF.

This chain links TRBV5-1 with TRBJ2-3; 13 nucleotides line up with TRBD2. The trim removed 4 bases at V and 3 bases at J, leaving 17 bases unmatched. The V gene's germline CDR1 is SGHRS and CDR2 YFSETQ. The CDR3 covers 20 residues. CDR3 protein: CASSGTGTDTSGGATDTQYF. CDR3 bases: TGCGCCAGCAGCGGAACCGGGACAGACACTAGCGGGGGGGCGACAGATACGCAGTATTTT. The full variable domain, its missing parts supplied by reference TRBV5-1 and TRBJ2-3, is KAGVTQTPRYLIKTRGQQVTLSCSPISGHRSVSWYQQTPGQGLQFLFEYFSETQRNKGNFPGRFSGRQFSNSRSEMNVSTLELGDSALYLCASSGTGTDTSGGATDTQYFGPGTRLTVL.

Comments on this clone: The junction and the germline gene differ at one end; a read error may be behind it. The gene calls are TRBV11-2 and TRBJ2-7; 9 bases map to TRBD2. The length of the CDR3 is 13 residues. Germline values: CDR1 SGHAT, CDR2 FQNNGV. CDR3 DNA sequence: TGTGCCAGCAGCTTAGGGGCGGGAGGGACTACAGATTTC. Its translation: CASSLGAGGTTDF.

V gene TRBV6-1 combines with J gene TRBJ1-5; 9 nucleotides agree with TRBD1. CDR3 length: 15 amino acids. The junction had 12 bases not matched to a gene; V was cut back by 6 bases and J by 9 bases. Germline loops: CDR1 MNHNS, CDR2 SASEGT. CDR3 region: CASSSGTGRVRPQHF. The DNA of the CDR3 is TGTGCCAGCAGCTCCGGGACAGGGAGGGTTCGGCCCCAGCATTTT.

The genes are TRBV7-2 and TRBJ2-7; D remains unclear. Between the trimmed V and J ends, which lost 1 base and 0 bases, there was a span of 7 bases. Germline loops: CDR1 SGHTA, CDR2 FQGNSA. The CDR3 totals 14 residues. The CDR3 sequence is CASSLVPGSYEQYF. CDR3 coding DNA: TGTGCCAGCAGCTTAGTCCCGGGCTCCTACGAGCAGTACTTC.

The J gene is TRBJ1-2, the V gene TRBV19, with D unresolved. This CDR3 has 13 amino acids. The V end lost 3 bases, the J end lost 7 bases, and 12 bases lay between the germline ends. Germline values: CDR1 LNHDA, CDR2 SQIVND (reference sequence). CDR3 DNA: TGTGCCAGTAGTATGACCCCCTCGGGTGGCTACACCTTC. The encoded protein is CASSMTPSGGYTF. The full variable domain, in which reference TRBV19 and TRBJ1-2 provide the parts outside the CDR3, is DGGITQSPKYLFRKEGQNVTLSCEQNLNHDAMYWYRQDPGQGLRLIYYSQIVNDFQKGDIAEGYSVSREKKESFPLTVTSAQKNPTAFYLCASSMTPSGGYTFGSGTRLTVV.

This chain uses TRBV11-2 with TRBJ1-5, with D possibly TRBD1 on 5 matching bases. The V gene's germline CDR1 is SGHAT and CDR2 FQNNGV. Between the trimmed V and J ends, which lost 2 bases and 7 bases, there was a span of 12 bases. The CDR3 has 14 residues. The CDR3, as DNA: TGTGCCAGCAGCTTATACCAGGGATCCCAGCCCCAGCATTTT. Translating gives CASSLYQGSQPQHF.

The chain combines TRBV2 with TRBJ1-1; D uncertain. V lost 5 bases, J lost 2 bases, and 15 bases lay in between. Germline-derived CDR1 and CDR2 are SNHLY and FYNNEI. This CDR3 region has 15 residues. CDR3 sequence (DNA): TGTGCCAGCAGTCCGGGATCCCACCGAAACACTGAAGCTTTCTTT. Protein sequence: CASSPGSHRNTEAFF.

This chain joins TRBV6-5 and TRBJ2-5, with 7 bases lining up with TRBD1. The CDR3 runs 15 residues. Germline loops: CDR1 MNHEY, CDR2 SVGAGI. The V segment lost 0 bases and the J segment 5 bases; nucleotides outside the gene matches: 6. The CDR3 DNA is TGTGCCAGCAGTTACTCGAACGCAGGGGGTGAGACCCAGTACTTC. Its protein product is CASSYSNAGGETQYF.

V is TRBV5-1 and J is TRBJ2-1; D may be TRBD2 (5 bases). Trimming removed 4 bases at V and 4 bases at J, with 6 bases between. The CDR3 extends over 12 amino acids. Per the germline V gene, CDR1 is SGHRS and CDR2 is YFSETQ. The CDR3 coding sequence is TGCGCCAGCAGCCCGGGGTACAATGAGCAGTTCTTC. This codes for CASSPGYNEQFF.

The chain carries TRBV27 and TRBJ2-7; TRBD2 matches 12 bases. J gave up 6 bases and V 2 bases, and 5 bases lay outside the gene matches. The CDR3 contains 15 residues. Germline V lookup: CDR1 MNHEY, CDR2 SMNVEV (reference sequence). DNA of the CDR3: TGTGCCAGCAGTTTAACTAGCGGGGGGAGTCGCGAGCAGTACTTC. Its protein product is CASSLTSGGSREQYF.

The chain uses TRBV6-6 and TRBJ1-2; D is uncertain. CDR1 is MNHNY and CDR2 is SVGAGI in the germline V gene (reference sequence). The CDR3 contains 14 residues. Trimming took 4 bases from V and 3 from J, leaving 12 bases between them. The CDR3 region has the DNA TGTGCCAGCAGTTCTATCCCGGGAGACTATGGCTACACCTTC. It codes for CASSSIPGDYGYTF.

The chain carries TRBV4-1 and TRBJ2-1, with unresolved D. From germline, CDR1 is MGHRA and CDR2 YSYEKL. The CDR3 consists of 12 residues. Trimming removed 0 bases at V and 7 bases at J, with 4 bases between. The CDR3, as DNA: TGCGCCAGCAGCCAAGATCAGAATGAGCAGTTCTTC. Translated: CASSQDQNEQFF.

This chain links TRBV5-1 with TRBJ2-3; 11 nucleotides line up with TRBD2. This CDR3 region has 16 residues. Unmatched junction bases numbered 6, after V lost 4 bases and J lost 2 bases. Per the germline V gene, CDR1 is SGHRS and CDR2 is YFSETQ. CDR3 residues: CASSQGTSGFTDTQYF. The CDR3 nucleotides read TGCGCCAGCAGCCAAGGGACTAGCGGATTCACAGATACGCAGTATTTT.

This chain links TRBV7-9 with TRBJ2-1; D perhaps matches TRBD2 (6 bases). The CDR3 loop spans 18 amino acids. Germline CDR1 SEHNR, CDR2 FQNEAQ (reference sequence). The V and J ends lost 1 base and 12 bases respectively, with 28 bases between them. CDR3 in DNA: TGTGCCAGCAGCTTAGAAACTGCGGGACGGCCTACAATGAAAGGGCAGTTCTTC. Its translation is CASSLETAGRPTMKGQFF.